The next 5 T cell receptor beta chains were all read from a single sample in a study of OX40 agonist ivuxolimab in advanced cancers. Profiled with immunoSEQ multiplex PCR; TCRdb holds only in-frame clones, not every one. The sample has tens of thousands of clones, roughly 80% seen once; the top ten hold less than 2.5%. This material consisted of CD4+ or CD8+ T cells sorted from blood, taken in a trial of the OX40 agonist ivuxolimab. The receptors shown here come from an adult with an advanced solid tumor such as melanoma, head and neck, liver or kidney cancer.

V is TRBV11-2 and J is TRBJ2-3; 7 nucleotides agree with TRBD2. Germline lookup yields CDR1 SGHAT and CDR2 FQNNGV. The CDR3 has 14 amino acids. V shed 3 bases and J 2 bases; nucleotides not matched to a gene: 2. CDR3 protein: CASSFGRNTDTQYF. For the CDR3, the DNA is TGTGCCAGCAGCTTCGGGAGGAACACAGATACGCAGTATTTT.

CDR3 DNA sequence: TGTGCCATCAGTGAGCCAGGACTAGCGGGGGGTACAGATACGCAGTATTTT. This sequence encodes CAISEPGLAGGTDTQYF. V is TRBV10-3 and J is TRBJ2-3; TRBD2 matches at 14 bases. V shed 2 bases and J 3 bases; nucleotides not matched to a gene: 4. Germline V gene data show CDR1 as ENHRY and CDR2 as SYGVKD. This CDR3 contains 17 residues.

V and J are TRBV19 and TRBJ2-5, with 8 nucleotides matching TRBD1. Germline trimming cut 8 bases from V and 4 bases from J; bases unmatched to any gene: 9. The CDR3 loop spans 14 amino acids. Per the germline V gene, CDR1 is LNHDA and CDR2 is SQIVND (reference sequence). CDR3 in amino acids: CASSGGLVGETQYF. The CDR3, as DNA: TGTGCCAGTTCAGGGGGCTTAGTCGGAGAGACCCAGTACTTC.

J is TRBJ2-3 and V is TRBV5-1, with 9 bases matching TRBD2. Unmatched junction bases numbered 4, after V lost 0 bases and J lost 2 bases. This CDR3 is built from 16 residues. Germline loops: CDR1 SGHRS, CDR2 YFSETQ. The CDR3 loop is CASSLVLAGDTDTQYF. CDR3 coding DNA: TGCGCCAGCAGCTTGGTATTAGCGGGGGACACAGATACGCAGTATTTT.

This clone is medium-sized by share. The chain carries TRBV7-6 and TRBJ2-3; D gene unclear. The CDR3 consists of 13 residues. V lost 5 bases and J lost 2, with 8 bases in between. Germline V gene data show CDR1 as SGHVS and CDR2 as FNYEAQ. For the CDR3, the DNA is TGTGCCAGCAGCCGGATCATCACAGATACGCAGTATTTT. Protein: CASSRIITDTQYF. The variable domain in full, completed from reference TRBV7-6 and TRBJ2-3, reads GAGVSQSPRYKVTKRGQDVALRCDPISGHVSLYWYRQALGQGPEFLTYFNYEAQQDKSGLPNDRFSAERPEGSISTLTIQRTEQRDSAMYRCASSRIITDTQYFGPGTRLTVL.